This T cell receptor (beta chain) was identified in a study of T cell responses to AZD1222 COVID-19 vaccine. The CDR3 is 14 residues long. Trimming cost V 5 bases and J 9 bases, with 17 bases left between them. Germline CDR1 is SGHTA and CDR2 is FQGNSA. Study-level results: Spike-specific TCR breadth and depth went up after people got two AZD1222 doses.

Here immunoSEQ multiplex PCR was the method, and the copy in TCRdb shows in-frame clones only, minus some. The table records more than 150,000 clones, about 93% of them present only once. A remark on this clone: Its antigen is not known.

The chain couples TRBV7-2 to TRBJ2-1, with D possibly being TRBD2 (6 bases). The material sequenced was peripheral blood, taken 28 days after the second AZD1222 dose. The sequence came from an adult who received the AZD1222 COVID-19 vaccine. DNA of the CDR3: TGTGCCAGCAGCGAAAGGGCGGGGTCTTTTGAGCAGTTCTTC. It translates to CASSERAGSFEQFF.